These 19 T cell receptor beta chains were sequenced from one sample in a study of memory B cells and T cells in multiple sclerosis. Sequenced by immunoSEQ multiplex PCR; TCRdb stores in-frame clones only, minus some. The table includes 12,000 to 15,000 clones, more than 65% detected once. The sample was memory (CD45RO+) CD4+ T cells from blood. These receptors were taken from a human donor with multiple sclerosis.

V and J are TRBV29-1 and TRBJ1-1; D is ambiguous. CDR1 is SQVTM and CDR2 is ANQGSEA in the germline V gene. V lost 4 bases and J lost 3, with 6 bases in between. The CDR3 totals 11 residues. The CDR3 loop reads CSVVGYTEAFF. As DNA, the CDR3 is TGCAGCGTTGTGGGCTACACTGAAGCTTTCTTT.

The chain uses TRBV9 and TRBJ2-5; TRBD1 matches at 9 bases. The ends lost 0 bases at V and 5 bases at J; junction bases unmatched: 8. Germline V gene lookup returns CDR1 SGDLS and CDR2 YYNGEE. The CDR3 consists of 16 residues. The DNA for the CDR3 is TGTGCCAGCAGCGTAGACAGGACAGGGGTTGGCGAGACCCAGTACTTC. Residues: CASSVDRTGVGETQYF.

The chain has TRBV6-1 and TRBJ1-2; 10 bases fit TRBD1. V was clipped by 0 bases and J by 6 bases; unmatched bases: 4. Germline CDR1 is MNHNS and CDR2 is SASEGT. This CDR3 is built from 15 residues. As DNA, the CDR3 is TGTGCCAGCAGTGAAGCGGGACAGGGGATCGATGGCTACACCTTC. It codes for CASSEAGQGIDGYTF.

The V gene is TRBV5-1, the J gene TRBJ2-3, with 15 bases identical to TRBD2. With V trimmed by 3 bases and J by 8 bases, 7 bases remained unmatched. The CDR3 consists of 16 residues. Germline V gene sequence: CDR1 SGHRS, CDR2 YFSETQ. CDR3 sequence (DNA): TGCGCCAGCAGCTCGGGACTAGCGGGAGGAGTCAGTACGCAGTATTTT. Its protein product is CASSSGLAGGVSTQYF.

V gene TRBV7-8 combines with J gene TRBJ2-5, with a tentative D call TRBD2 (5 bases). V was pared by 5 bases and J by 3 bases, with 10 bases between. This CDR3 comprises 13 residues. Germline CDR1 SGHVS, CDR2 FQNEAQ. The CDR3 coding sequence is TGTGCCAGCAGCAGCGGACTCGAAGAGACCCAGTACTTC. Encoded protein: CASSSGLEETQYF.

Turning to this clone: One end of the junction is discordant with germline, which a read error may explain. The J gene is TRBJ2-7, the V gene TRBV2; 7 bases map to TRBD2. The CDR3 length is 13 residues. The germline V gene encodes CDR1 SNHLY and CDR2 FYNNEI. The CDR3 region is CASRTGGPGNKDF. The CDR3, as DNA: TGTGCCAGCAGGACGGGAGGCCCCGGTAATAAGGACTTC.

This chain connects TRBV19 to TRBJ1-1; no firm D call. Per germline, CDR1 LNHDA and CDR2 SQIVND (reference sequence). The CDR3 sequence is 13 residues long. V shed 8 bases and J shed 1 base, with 11 bases lying between them. CDR3 in DNA: TGTGCCAGTCGGAGGATAGGGAACACTGAAGCTTTCTTT. This encodes CASRRIGNTEAFF. Full variable domain (rest looked up from reference TRBV19 and TRBJ1-1): DGGITQSPKYLFRKEGQNVTLSCEQNLNHDAMYWYRQDPGQGLRLIYYSQIVNDFQKGDIAEGYSVSREKKESFPLTVTSAQKNPTAFYLCASRRIGNTEAFFGQGTRLTVV.

This clone has just one count. This rearrangement joins TRBV19 to TRBJ1-1; tentative D call: TRBD1 (5 bases). The CDR3 is 13 amino acids. Trimming cost V 4 bases and J 3 bases, with 9 bases left between them. Germline-derived CDR1 and CDR2 are LNHDA and SQIVND (reference sequence). The CDR3 DNA reads TGTGCCAGTAGTAGCCAGGGCCACACTGAAGCTTTCTTT. As protein: CASSSQGHTEAFF.

V and J are TRBV18 and TRBJ1-2; D call uncertain. The CDR3 is 15 amino acids. Looked up from germline, CDR1 is KGHSH and CDR2 is LQKENI. V lost 0 bases and J lost 1, with 9 bases in between. The CDR3 bases are TGTGCCAGCTCACCACCGCCGGGGAGTAACTATGGCTACACCTTC. Its translation: CASSPPPGSNYGYTF.

The chain recombines TRBV5-1 with TRBJ2-4, with 11 bases aligning to TRBD2. The CDR3 has 17 residues. V was pared by 2 bases and J by 3 bases, with 7 bases of the junction left unmatched. Germline CDR1 is SGHRS and CDR2 is YFSETQ. In DNA, the CDR3 is TGCGCCAGCAGCTTCTCGGCACTAGCGGGGGACAAAAACATTCAGTACTTC. Translated, it gives CASSFSALAGDKNIQYF.

This clone has just a few counts. V is TRBV7-3 and J is TRBJ2-1; D possibly corresponds to TRBD1 (6 bases). Germline lookup yields CDR1 SGHTA and CDR2 FQGTGA. The CDR3 contains 14 residues. Trimming shortened V by 2 bases and J by 8 bases, and 13 bases separated the two germline ends. The CDR3 DNA sequence: TGTGCCAGCAGCTTATTTACAGGGAGTGATGAGCAGTTCTTC. It translates to CASSLFTGSDEQFF.

The chain combines TRBV27 with TRBJ1-2; D is unclear. V gave up 4 bases and J gave up 8 bases, with 11 bases separating them. The CDR3 extends over 12 amino acids. CDR1 is MNHEY and CDR2 is SMNVEV in the germline V gene (reference sequence). CDR3 in DNA: TGTGCCAGCAGTTCCGCCGTCGGGGGCTACACCTTC. It translates to CASSSAVGGYTF.

V and J are TRBV19 and TRBJ2-5; unclear D gene. This CDR3 is 13 amino acids long. CDR1 is LNHDA, CDR2 SQIVND, per germline (reference sequence). Trimming shortened V by 1 base and J by 5 bases, and 8 bases separated the two germline ends. The CDR3 protein is CASSIATQETQYF. CDR3 coding DNA: TGTGCCAGTAGTATAGCCACGCAGGAGACCCAGTACTTC. Looking up the rest from reference TRBV19 and TRBJ2-5 gives the full variable domain: DGGITQSPKYLFRKEGQNVTLSCEQNLNHDAMYWYRQDPGQGLRLIYYSQIVNDFQKGDIAEGYSVSREKKESFPLTVTSAQKNPTAFYLCASSIATQETQYFGPGTRLLVL.

The chain combines TRBV5-1 with TRBJ2-7; D not certain. V dropped 4 bases and J dropped 0 bases, with 14 bases sitting between them. The germline CDR1 and CDR2 sequences are SGHRS and YFSETQ. This CDR3 is 15 amino acids long. CDR3 amino acids: CASSPSGTASYEQYF. CDR3 coding DNA: TGCGCCAGCAGCCCGTCGGGTACGGCCTCCTACGAGCAGTACTTC.

This clone came up a few times. This chain uses TRBV2 with TRBJ1-5; the D gene is possibly TRBD1 (6 bases). This CDR3 contains 16 residues. The V end was cut by 6 bases, the J end by 5 bases, with 20 bases between. Germline assignment: CDR1 SNHLY and CDR2 FYNNEI. CDR3 DNA: TGTGCCAGCAGGGCCTCGGACAGCCGTCGGGATCAGCCCCAGCATTTT. It is translated as CASRASDSRRDQPQHF.

A single count supports this clone. The chain couples TRBV6-5 to TRBJ1-2; D gene unclear. The V and J ends lost 6 bases and 4 bases respectively, with 12 bases between them. The CDR3 has 13 residues. The germline gives CDR1 MNHEY, CDR2 SVGAGI. CDR3 in amino acids: CASSSTVSYGYTF. CDR3 in DNA: TGTGCCAGCAGCTCAACAGTATCCTATGGCTACACCTTC.

The chain has TRBV7-6 and TRBJ2-7; 7 nucleotides match TRBD1. The CDR3 runs to 13 residues. Germline CDR1 and CDR2: SGHVS and FNYEAQ. After removal of 1 base from V and 5 bases from J, the junction contained 2 bases not matched to a gene. The CDR3 loop is CASSLVGGDEQYF. The DNA for the CDR3 is TGTGCCAGCAGCTTAGTAGGGGGCGACGAGCAGTACTTC. Variable domain in full (rest from reference TRBV7-6 and TRBJ2-7): GAGVSQSPRYKVTKRGQDVALRCDPISGHVSLYWYRQALGQGPEFLTYFNYEAQQDKSGLPNDRFSAERPEGSISTLTIQRTEQRDSAMYRCASSLVGGDEQYFGPGTRLTVT.

The CDR3 is CASSLRTSGRSEQYF. The CDR3 region has the DNA TGTGCCAGCAGTCTTCGGACTAGCGGGAGAAGCGAGCAGTACTTC. The chain carries TRBV27 and TRBJ2-7, with 13 nucleotides matching TRBD2. V shed 5 bases, J shed 6 bases, and the junction held 7 bases outside the gene matches. The CDR3 covers 15 residues. Germline V gene data show CDR1 as MNHEY and CDR2 as SMNVEV (reference sequence).

The DNA of the CDR3 is TGTGCCTGGAGTGACGGGACAGGACTTCATCAGCCCCAGCATTTT. It encodes CAWSDGTGLHQPQHF. The gene calls are TRBV30 and TRBJ1-5; 8 nucleotides agree with TRBD1. The CDR3 length is 15 residues. V lost 1 base, J lost 5 bases, and 7 bases stayed unmatched. The germline gives CDR1 GTSNPN, CDR2 SVGIG (reference sequence).